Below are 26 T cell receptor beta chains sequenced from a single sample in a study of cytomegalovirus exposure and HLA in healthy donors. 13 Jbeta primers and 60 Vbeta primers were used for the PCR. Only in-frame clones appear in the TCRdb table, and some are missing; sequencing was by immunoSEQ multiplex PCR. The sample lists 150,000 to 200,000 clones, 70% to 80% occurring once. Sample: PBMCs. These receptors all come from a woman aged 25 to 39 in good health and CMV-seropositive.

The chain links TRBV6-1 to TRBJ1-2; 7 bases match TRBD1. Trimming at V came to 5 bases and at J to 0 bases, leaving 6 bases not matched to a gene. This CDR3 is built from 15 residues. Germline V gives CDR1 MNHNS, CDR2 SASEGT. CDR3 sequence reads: CASSLDRTTNYGYTF. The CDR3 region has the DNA TGTGCCAGCAGTTTGGACAGGACGACTAACTATGGCTACACCTTC.

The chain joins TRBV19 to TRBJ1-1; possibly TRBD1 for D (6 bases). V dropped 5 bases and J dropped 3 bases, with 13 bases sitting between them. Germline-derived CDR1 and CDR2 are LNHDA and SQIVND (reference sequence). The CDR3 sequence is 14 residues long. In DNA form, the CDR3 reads TGTGCCAGTAGTCTACAGGGAGGGGACACTGAAGCTTTCTTT. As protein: CASSLQGGDTEAFF.

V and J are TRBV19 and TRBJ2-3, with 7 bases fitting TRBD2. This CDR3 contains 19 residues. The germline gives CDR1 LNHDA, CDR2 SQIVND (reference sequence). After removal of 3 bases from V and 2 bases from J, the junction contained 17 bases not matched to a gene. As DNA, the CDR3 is TGTGCCAGTAGTATCCCGTCGACCAGGGCTAGCGGAACCACAGATACGCAGTATTTT. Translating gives CASSIPSTRASGTTDTQYF. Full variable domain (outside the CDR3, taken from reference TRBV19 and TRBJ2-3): DGGITQSPKYLFRKEGQNVTLSCEQNLNHDAMYWYRQDPGQGLRLIYYSQIVNDFQKGDIAEGYSVSREKKESFPLTVTSAQKNPTAFYLCASSIPSTRASGTTDTQYFGPGTRLTVL.

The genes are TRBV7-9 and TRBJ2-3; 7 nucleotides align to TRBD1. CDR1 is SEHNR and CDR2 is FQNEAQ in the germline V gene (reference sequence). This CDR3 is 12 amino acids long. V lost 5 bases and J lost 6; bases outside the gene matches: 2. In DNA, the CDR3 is TGTGCCAGCAGCCGGGACAGCGATACGCAGTATTTT. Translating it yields CASSRDSDTQYF.

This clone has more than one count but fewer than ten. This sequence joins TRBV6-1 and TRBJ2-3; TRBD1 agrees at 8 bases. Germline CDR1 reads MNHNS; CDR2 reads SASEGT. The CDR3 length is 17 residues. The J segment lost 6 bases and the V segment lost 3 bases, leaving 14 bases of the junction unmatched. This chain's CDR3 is CASSDGAGQGSGDTQYF. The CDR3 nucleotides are TGTGCCAGCAGTGACGGTGCAGGACAGGGCTCTGGGGATACGCAGTATTTT.

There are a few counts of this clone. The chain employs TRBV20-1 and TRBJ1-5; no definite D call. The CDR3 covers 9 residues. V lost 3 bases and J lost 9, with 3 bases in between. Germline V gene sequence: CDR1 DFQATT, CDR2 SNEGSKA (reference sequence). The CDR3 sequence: CSASMPQHF. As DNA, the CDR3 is TGCAGTGCTAGCATGCCCCAGCATTTT.

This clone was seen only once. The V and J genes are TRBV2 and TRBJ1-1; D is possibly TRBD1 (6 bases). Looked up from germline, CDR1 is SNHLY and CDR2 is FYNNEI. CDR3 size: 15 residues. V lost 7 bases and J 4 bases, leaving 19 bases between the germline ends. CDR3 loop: CASTPRMGASTEAFF. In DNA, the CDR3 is TGTGCCAGCACCCCTCGGATGGGGGCAAGCACTGAAGCTTTCTTT.

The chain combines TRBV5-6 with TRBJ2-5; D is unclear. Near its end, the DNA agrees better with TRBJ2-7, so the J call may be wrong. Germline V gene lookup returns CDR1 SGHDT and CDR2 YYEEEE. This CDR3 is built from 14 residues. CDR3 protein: CASSLLHPAAEQYF. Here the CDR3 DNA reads TGTGCCAGCAGCTTGCTCCACCCCGCCGCCGAGCAGTACTTC.

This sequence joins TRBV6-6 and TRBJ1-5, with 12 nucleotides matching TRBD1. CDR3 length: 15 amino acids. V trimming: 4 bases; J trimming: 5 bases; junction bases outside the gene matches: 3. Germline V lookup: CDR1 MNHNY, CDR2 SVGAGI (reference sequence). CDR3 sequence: CASSSGTGGYQPQHF. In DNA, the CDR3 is TGTGCCAGCAGTTCTGGGACAGGGGGCTATCAGCCCCAGCATTTT.

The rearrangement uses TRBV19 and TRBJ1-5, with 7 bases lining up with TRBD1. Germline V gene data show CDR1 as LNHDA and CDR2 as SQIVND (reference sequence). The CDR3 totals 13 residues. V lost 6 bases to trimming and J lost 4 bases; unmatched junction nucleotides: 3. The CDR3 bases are TGTGCCAGTAGCCTACAGGGGAATCAGCCCCAGCATTTT. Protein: CASSLQGNQPQHF.

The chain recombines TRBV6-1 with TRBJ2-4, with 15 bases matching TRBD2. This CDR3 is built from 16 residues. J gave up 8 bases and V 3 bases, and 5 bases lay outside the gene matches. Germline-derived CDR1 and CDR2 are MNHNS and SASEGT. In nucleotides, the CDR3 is TGTGCCAGCAGTGATATAGGACTAGCGGGAGGGGACATTCAGTACTTC. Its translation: CASSDIGLAGGDIQYF.

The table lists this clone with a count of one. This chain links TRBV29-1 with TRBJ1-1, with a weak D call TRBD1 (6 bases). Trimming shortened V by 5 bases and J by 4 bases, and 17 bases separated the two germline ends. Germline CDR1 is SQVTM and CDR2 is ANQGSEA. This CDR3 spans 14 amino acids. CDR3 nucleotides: TGCAGCGTTTCCCTCACCAGGGGAAGCACTGAAGCTTTCTTT. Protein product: CSVSLTRGSTEAFF.

The CDR3 nucleotides read TGTGCCAGCAGCTTACTAAAGGACAGGGTGCGAGAGACCCAGTACTTC. Translation gives CASSLLKDRVRETQYF. The chain links TRBV7-8 to TRBJ2-5, with 8 positions matching TRBD1. Germline V lookup: CDR1 SGHVS, CDR2 FQNEAQ. V was clipped by 2 bases and J by 4 bases; unmatched bases: 9. This CDR3 contains 16 residues.

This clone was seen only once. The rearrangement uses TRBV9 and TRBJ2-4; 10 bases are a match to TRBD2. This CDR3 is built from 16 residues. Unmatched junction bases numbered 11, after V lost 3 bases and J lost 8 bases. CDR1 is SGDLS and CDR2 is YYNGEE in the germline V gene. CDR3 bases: TGTGCCAGCAGCGCCCTAGCGGGGGTAGGGGTAGACATTCAGTACTTC. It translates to CASSALAGVGVDIQYF.

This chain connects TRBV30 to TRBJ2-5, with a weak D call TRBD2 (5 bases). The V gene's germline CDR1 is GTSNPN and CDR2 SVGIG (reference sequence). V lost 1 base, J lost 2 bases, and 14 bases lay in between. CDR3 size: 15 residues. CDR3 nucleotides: TGTGCCTGGAGTGATTTCCTAGCTGGACAAGAGACCCAGTACTTC. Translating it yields CAWSDFLAGQETQYF.

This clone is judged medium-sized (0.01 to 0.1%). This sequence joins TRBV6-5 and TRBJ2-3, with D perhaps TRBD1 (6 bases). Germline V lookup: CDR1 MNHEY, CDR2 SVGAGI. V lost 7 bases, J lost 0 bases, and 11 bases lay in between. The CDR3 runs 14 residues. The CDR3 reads CASTRTGSTDTQYF. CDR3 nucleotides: TGTGCCAGCACCAGAACAGGGAGCACAGATACGCAGTATTTT.

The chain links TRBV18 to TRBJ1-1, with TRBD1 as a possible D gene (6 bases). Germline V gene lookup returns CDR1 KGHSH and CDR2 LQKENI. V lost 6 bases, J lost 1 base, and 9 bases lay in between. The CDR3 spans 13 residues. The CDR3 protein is CASSQGQNTEAFF. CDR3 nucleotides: TGTGCCAGCTCTCAGGGGCAGAACACTGAAGCTTTCTTT.

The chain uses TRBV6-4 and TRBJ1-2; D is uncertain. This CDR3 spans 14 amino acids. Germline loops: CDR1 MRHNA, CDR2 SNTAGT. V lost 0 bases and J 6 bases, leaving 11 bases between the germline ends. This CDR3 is CASSDSAGTHGYTF. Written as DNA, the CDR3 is TGTGCCAGCAGTGACTCTGCCGGTACCCATGGCTACACCTTC.

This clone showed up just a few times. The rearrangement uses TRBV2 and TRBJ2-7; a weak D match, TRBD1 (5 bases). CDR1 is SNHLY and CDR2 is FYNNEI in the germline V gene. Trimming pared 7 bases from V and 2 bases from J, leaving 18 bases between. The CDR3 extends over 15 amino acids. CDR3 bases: TGTGCCAGCACCGCAGACAGCCGGCTGACCTACGAGCAGTACTTC. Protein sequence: CASTADSRLTYEQYF.

The CDR3 sequence: CSVDNYGAGGLYNEQFF. The CDR3 DNA sequence: TGCAGCGTAGACAACTATGGAGCGGGGGGGCTATACAATGAGCAGTTCTTC. J is TRBJ2-1 and V is TRBV29-1; 10 bases match TRBD2. V lost 6 bases, J lost 4 bases, and 15 bases stayed unmatched. Germline-derived CDR1 and CDR2 are SQVTM and ANQGSEA. The CDR3 sequence is 17 residues long.

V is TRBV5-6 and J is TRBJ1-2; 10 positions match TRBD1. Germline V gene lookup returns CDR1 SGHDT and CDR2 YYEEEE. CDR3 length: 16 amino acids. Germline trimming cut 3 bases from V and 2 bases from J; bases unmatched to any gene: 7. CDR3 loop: CASSSAGQGINYGYTF. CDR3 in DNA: TGTGCCAGCAGCTCGGCGGGACAGGGGATAAACTATGGCTACACCTTC.

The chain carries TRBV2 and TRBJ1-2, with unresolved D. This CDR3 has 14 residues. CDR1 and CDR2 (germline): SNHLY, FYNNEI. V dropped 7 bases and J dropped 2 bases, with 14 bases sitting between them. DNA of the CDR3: TGTGCCAGCACCCGGGGAGGAGGGAACTATGGCTACACCTTC. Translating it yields CASTRGGGNYGYTF. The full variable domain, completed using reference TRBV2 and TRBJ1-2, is EPEVTQTPSHQVTQMGQEVILRCVPISNHLYFYWYRQILGQKVEFLVSFYNNEISEKSEIFDDQFSVERPDGSNFTLKIRSTKLEDSAMYFCASTRGGGNYGYTFGSGTRLTVV.

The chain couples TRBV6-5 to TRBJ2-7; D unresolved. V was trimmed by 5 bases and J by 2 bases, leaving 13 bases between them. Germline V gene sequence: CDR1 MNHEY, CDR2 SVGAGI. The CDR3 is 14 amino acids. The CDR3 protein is CASSTRGLTYEQYF. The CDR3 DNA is TGTGCCAGCAGTACCAGAGGTCTGACCTACGAGCAGTACTTC.

The CDR3 sequence is CAISAGEGGEQYF. CDR3 sequence (DNA): TGTGCCATCAGCGCCGGGGAGGGCGGCGAGCAGTACTTC. The chain couples TRBV10-3 to TRBJ2-7; TRBD2 matches at 7 bases. The CDR3 contains 13 residues. Per germline, CDR1 ENHRY and CDR2 SYGVKD. J lost 6 bases, V lost 6 bases, and 8 bases had no gene match.

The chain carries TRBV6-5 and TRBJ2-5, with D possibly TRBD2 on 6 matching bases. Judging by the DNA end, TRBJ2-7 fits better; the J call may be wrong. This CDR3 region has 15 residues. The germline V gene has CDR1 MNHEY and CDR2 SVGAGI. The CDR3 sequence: CASSYSEGSVNEQYF. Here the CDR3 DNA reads TGTGCCAGCAGTTACTCGGAGGGCTCAGTAAACGAGCAGTACTTC.

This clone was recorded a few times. CDR3 coding DNA: TGTGCCAGCAGAGTAATCGGGACAGCCGCCTACGAGCAGTACTTC. Translation gives CASRVIGTAAYEQYF. V is TRBV27 and J is TRBJ2-7, with 7 bases identical to TRBD1. CDR1 is MNHEY, CDR2 SMNVEV, per germline (reference sequence). The CDR3 is made up of 15 amino acids. V lost 6 bases, J lost 2 bases, and 10 bases stayed unmatched.